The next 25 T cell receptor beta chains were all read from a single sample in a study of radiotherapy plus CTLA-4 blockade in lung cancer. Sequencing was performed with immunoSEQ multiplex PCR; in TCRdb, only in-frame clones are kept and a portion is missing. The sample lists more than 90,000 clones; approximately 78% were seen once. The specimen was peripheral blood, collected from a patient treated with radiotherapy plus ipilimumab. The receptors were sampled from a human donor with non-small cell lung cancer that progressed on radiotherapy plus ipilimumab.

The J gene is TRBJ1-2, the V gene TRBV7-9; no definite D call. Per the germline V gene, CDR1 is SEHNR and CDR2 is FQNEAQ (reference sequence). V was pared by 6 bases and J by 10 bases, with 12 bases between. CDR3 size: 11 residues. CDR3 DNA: TGTGCCAGCAGTTCCGAGGAACCCTACACCTTC. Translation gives CASSSEEPYTF. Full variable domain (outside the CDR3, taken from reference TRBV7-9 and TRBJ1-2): DTGVSQNPRHKITKRGQNVTFRCDPISEHNRLYWYRQTLGQGPEFLTYFQNEAQLEKSRLLSDRFSAERPKGSFSTLEIQRTEQGDSAMYLCASSSEEPYTFGSGTRLTVV.

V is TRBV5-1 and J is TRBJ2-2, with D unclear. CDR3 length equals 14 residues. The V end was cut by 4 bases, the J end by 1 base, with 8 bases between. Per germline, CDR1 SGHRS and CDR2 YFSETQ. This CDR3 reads CASSTRQNTGELFF. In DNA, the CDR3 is TGCGCCAGCAGCACGCGACAGAACACCGGGGAGCTGTTTTTT.

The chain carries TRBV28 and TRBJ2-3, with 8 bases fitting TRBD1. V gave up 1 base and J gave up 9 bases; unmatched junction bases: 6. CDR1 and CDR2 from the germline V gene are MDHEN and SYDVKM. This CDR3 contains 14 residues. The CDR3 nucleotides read TGTGCCAGCAGTTTATTGGGGCAGGGGGCCACGCAGTATTTT. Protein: CASSLLGQGATQYF.

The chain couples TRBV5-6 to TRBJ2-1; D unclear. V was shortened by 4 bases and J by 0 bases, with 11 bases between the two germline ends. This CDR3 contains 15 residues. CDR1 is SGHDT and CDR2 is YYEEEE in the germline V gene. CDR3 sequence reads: CASSPPPSSYNEQFF. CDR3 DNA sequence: TGTGCCAGCAGCCCCCCACCCAGCTCCTACAATGAGCAGTTCTTC.

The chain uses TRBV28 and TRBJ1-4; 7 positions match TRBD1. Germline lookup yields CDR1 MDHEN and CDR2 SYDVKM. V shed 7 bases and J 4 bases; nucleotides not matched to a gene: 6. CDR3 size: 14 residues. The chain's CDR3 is CASTHRGLNEKLFF. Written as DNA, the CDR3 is TGTGCCAGCACTCACAGGGGCCTTAATGAAAAACTGTTTTTT.

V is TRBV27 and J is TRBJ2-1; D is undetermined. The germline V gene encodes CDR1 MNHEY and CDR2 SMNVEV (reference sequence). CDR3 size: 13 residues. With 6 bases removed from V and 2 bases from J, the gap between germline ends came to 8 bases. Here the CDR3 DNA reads TGTGCCAGCAGGTGGGGTGCCTACAATGAGCAGTTCTTC. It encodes CASRWGAYNEQFF.

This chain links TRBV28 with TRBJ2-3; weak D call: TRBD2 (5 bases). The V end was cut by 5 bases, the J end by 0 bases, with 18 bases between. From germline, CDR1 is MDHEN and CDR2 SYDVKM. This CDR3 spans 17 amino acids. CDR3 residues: CASSPLIHGVSTDTQYF. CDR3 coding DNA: TGTGCCAGCAGTCCCCTAATCCACGGGGTGAGCACAGATACGCAGTATTTT. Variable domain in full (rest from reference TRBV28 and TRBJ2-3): DVKVTQSSRYLVKRTGEKVFLECVQDMDHENMFWYRQDPGLGLRLIYFSYDVKMKEKGDIPEGYSVSREKKERFSLILESASTNQTSMYLCASSPLIHGVSTDTQYFGPGTRLTVL.

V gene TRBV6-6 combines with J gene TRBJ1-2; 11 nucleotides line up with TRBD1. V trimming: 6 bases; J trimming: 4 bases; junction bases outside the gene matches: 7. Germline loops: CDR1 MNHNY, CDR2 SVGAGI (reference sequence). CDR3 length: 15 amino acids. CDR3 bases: TGTGCCAGCAGAACCGGGACAGGGGGAGGCTATGGCTACACCTTC. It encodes CASRTGTGGGYGYTF.

The CDR3 region has the DNA TGTGCCTGGAGTAGGCAGGGCGATCAGCCCCAGCATTTT. Translating it yields CAWSRQGDQPQHF. The chain couples TRBV30 to TRBJ1-5, with D tentatively TRBD1 (5 bases). Trimming removed 2 bases from V and 5 bases from J, with 10 bases in between. CDR3 length: 13 residues. CDR1 GTSNPN and CDR2 SVGIG come from the germline V gene (reference sequence).

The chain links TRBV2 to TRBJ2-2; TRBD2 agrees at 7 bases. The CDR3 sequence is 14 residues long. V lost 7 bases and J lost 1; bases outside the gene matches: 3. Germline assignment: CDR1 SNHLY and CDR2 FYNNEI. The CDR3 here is CASTPSGNTGELFF. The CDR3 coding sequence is TGTGCCAGCACCCCTAGCGGGAACACCGGGGAGCTGTTTTTT.

In nucleotides, the CDR3 is TGTGCCACCGGGACCGTCACCGGGGAGCTGTTTTTT. Translated: CATGTVTGELFF. The chain carries TRBV10-3 and TRBJ2-2, with D perhaps assigned TRBD1 or TRBD2 (5 bases each). In germline, CDR1 is ENHRY, CDR2 SYGVKD. The V gene lost 10 bases and the J gene lost 4 bases, with 10 bases spanning the gap. This CDR3 has 12 amino acids.

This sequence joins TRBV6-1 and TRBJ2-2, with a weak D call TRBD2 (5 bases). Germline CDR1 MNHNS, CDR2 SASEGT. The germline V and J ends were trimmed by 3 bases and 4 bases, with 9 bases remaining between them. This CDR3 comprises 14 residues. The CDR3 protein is CASSEVRGTGELFF. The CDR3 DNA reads TGTGCCAGCAGTGAGGTACGGGGCACCGGGGAGCTGTTTTTT.

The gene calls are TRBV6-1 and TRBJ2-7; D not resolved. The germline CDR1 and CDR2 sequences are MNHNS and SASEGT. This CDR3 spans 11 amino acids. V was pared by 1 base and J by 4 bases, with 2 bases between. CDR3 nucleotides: TGTGCCAGCAGTGAAGGTTACGAGCAGTACGTC. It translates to CASSEGYEQYV.

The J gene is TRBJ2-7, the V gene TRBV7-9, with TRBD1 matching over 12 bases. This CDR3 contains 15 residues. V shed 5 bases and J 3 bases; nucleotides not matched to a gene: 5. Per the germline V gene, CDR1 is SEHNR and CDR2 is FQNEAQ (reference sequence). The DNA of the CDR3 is TGTGCCAGCAGCCCGGGACAGGGGGCTTTCTACGAGCAGTACTTC. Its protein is CASSPGQGAFYEQYF.

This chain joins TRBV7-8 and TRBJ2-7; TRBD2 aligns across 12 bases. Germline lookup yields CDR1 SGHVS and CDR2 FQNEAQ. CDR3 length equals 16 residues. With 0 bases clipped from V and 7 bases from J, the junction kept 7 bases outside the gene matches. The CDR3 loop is CASSLAGTSGRREQYV. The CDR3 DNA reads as TGTGCCAGCAGCTTAGCGGGCACTAGCGGGAGGCGGGAGCAGTACGTC.

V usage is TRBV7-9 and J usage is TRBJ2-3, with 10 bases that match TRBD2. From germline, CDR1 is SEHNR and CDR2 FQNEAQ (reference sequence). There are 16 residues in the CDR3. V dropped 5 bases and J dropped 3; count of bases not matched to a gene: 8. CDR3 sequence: CASSTGTSDGTDTQYF. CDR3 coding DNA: TGTGCCAGCAGCACCGGGACTAGCGACGGAACAGATACGCAGTATTTT.

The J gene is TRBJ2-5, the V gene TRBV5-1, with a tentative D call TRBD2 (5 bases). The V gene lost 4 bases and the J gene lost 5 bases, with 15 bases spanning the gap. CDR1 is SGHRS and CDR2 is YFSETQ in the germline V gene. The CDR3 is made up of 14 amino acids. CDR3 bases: TGCGCCAGCAGCGTGAGGACTGCTAAGGAGACCCAGTACTTC. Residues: CASSVRTAKETQYF.

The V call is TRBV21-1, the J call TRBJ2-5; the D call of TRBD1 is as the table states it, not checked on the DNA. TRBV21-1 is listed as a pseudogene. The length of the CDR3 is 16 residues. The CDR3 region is CASSKALGQGQETQYF. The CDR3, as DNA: TGTGCCAGCAGCAAAGCTCTGGGACAGGGGCAAGAGACCCAGTACTTC.

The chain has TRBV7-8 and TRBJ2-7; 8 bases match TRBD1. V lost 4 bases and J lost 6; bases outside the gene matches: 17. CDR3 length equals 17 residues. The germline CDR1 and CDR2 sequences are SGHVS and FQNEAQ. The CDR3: CASSSYRIGQGRVEQYF. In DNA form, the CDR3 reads TGTGCCAGCAGCTCCTATCGCATTGGACAGGGCCGGGTCGAGCAGTACTTC. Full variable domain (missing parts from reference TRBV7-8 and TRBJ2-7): GAGVSQSPRYKVAKRGQDVALRCDPISGHVSLFWYQQALGQGPEFLTYFQNEAQLDKSGLPSDRFFAERPEGSVSTLKIQRTQQEDSAVYLCASSSYRIGQGRVEQYFGPGTRLTVT.

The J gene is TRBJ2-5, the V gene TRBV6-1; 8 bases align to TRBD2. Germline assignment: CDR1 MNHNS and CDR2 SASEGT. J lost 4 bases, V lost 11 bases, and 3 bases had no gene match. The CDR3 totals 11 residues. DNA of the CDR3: TGTGCCGCCCGGGGGGGAGAGACCCAGTACTTC. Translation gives CAARGGETQYF.

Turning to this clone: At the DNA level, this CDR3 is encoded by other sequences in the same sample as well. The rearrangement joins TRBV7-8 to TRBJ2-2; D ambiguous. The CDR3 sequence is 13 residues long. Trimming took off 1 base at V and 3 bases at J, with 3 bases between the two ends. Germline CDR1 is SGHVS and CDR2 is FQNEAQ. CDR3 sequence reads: CASSLVDTGELFF. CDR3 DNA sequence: TGTGCCAGCAGCTTAGTGGACACCGGGGAGCTGTTTTTT.

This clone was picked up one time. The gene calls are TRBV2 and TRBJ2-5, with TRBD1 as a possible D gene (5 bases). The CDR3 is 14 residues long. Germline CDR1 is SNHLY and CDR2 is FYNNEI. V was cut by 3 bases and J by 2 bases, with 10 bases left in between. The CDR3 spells CASSESRGQETQYF. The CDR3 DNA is TGTGCCAGCAGTGAGTCTAGGGGTCAAGAGACCCAGTACTTC.

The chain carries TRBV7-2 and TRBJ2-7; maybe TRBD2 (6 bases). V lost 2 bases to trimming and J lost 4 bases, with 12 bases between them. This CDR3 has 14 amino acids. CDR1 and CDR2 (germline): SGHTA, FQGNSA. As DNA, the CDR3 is TGTGCCAGCAGCTTATCCCCCGGGGGATACGAGCAGTACTTC. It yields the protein CASSLSPGGYEQYF.

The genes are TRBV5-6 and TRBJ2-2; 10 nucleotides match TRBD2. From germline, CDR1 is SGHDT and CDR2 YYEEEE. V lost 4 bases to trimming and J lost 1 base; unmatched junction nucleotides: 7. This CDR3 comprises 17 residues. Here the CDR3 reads CASSLLAGDLNTGELFF. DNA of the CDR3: TGTGCCAGCAGCCTGCTAGCGGGGGATCTGAACACCGGGGAGCTGTTTTTT.

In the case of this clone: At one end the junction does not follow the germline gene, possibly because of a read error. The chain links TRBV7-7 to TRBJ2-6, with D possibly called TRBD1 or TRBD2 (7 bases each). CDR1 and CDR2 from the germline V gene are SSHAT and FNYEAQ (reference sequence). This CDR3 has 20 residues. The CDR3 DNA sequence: TGTGCTAGCAGGGGGGAGCGGACTAGGGGTTCGGGAGTTGGGGCCAACGTCCTGACTTTC. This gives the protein CASRGERTRGSGVGANVLTF. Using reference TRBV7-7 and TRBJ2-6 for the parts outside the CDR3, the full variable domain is GAGVSQSPRYKVTKRGQDVTLRCDPISSHATLYWYQQALGQGPEFLTYFNYEAQPDKSGLPSDRFSAERPEGSISTLTIQRTEQRDSAMYRCASRGERTRGSGVGANVLTFGAGSRLTVL.